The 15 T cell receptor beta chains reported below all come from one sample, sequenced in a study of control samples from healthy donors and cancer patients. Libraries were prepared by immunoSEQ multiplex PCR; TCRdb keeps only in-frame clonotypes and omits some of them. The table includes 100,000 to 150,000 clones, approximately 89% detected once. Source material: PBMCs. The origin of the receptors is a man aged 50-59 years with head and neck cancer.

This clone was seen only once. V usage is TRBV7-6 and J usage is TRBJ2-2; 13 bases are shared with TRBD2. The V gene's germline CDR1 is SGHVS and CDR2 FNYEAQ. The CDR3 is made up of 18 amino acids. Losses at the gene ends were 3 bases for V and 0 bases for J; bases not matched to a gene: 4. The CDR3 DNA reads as TGTGCCAGCAGCTTCAGACTAGCGGGAGGTTCGAACACCGGGGAGCTGTTTTTT. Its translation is CASSFRLAGGSNTGELFF.

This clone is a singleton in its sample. The CDR3 sequence: CASTKSGVAGGSYNEQFF. DNA of the CDR3: TGTGCCAGTACCAAATCCGGAGTAGCGGGGGGCTCCTACAATGAGCAGTTCTTC. The genes are TRBV19 and TRBJ2-1, with TRBD2 matching over 10 bases. V trimming: 7 bases; J trimming: 0 bases; junction bases outside the gene matches: 12. This CDR3 is built from 18 residues. Germline loops: CDR1 LNHDA, CDR2 SQIVND (reference sequence).

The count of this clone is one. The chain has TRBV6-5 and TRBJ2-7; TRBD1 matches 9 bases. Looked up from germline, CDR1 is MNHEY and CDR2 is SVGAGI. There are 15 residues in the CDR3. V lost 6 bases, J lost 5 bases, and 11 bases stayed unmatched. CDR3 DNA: TGTGCCAGCAGACTACCGGGACAGGGAGTCCACGAGCAGTACTTC. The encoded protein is CASRLPGQGVHEQYF.

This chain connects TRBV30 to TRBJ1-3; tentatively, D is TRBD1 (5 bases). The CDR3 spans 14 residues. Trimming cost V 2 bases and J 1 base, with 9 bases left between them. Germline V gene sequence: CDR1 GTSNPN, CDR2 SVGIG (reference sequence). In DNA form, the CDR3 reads TGTGCCTGGAGTTACGGGACTTCTGGAAACACCATATATTTT. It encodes CAWSYGTSGNTIYF.

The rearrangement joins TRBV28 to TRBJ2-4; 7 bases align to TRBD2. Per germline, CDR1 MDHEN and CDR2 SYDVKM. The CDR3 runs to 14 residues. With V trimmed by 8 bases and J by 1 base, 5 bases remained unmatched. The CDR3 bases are TGTGCCAGCCGGGTGGGGGGGGCCAAAAACATTCAGTACTTC. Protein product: CASRVGGAKNIQYF.

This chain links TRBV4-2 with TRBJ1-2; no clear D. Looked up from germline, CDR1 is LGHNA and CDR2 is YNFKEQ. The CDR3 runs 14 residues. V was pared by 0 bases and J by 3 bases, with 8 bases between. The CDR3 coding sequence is TGTGCCAGCAGCCAAGATTCGGCGGACTATGGCTACACCTTC. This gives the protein CASSQDSADYGYTF.

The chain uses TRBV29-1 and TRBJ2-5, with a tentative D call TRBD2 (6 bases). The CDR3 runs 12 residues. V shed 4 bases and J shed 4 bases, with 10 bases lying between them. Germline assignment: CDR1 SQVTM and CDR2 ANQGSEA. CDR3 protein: CSVVASAETQYF. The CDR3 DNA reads TGCAGCGTTGTTGCTAGCGCAGAGACCCAGTACTTC.

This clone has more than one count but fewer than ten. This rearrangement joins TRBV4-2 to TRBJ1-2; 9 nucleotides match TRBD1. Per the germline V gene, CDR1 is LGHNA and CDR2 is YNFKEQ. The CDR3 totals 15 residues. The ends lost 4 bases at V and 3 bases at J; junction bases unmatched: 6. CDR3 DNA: TGTGCCAGCAGCCCTCGGACAGGGGACGACTATGGCTACACCTTC. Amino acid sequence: CASSPRTGDDYGYTF.

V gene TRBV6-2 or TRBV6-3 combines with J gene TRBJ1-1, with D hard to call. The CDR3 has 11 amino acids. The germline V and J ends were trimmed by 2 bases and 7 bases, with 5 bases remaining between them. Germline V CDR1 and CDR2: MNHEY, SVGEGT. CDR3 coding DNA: TGTGCCAGCAGTTACGTGGGTGAAGCTTTCTTT. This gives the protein CASSYVGEAFF.

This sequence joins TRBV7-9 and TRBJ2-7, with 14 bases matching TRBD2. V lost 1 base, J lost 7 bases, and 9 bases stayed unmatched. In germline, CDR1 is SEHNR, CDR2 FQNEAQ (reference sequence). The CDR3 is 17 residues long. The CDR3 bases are TGTGCCAGCAGCTTAGTAACCGGGACTAGCGGGAGAGGGGAGCAGTACTTC. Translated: CASSLVTGTSGRGEQYF.

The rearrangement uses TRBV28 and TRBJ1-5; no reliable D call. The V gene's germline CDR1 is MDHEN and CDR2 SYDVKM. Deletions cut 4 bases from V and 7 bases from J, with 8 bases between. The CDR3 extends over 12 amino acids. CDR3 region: CASSSRPQPQHF. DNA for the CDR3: TGTGCCAGCAGTTCCCGCCCCCAGCCCCAGCATTTT.

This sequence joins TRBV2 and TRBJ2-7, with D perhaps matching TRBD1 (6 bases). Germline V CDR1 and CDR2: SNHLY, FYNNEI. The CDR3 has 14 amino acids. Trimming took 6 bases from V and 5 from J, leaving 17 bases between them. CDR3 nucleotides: TGTGCCAGCAGGACACGGCAGGGGAGCCACGAGCAGTACTTC. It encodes CASRTRQGSHEQYF.

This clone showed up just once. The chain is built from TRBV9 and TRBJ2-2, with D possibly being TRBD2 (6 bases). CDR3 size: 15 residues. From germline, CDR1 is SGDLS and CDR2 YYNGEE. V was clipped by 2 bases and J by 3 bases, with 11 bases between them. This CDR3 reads CASSVLEGDTGELFF. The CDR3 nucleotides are TGTGCCAGCAGCGTCCTGGAGGGAGACACCGGGGAGCTGTTTTTT.

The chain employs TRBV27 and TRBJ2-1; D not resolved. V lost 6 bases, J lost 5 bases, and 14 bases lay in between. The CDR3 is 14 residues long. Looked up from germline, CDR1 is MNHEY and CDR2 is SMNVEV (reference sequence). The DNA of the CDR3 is TGTGCCAGCAGCCCCGCCGCGCCCAACAATGAGCAGTTCTTC. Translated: CASSPAAPNNEQFF.

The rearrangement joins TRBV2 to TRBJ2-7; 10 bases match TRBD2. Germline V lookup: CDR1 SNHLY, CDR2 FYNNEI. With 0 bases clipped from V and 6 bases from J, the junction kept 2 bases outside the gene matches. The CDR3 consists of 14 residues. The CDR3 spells CASSEAVAGGEQYF. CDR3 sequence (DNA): TGTGCCAGCAGTGAAGCGGTAGCGGGAGGCGAGCAGTACTTC. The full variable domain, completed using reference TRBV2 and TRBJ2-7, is EPEVTQTPSHQVTQMGQEVILRCVPISNHLYFYWYRQILGQKVEFLVSFYNNEISEKSEIFDDQFSVERPDGSNFTLKIRSTKLEDSAMYFCASSEAVAGGEQYFGPGTRLTVT.